This entry features one T cell receptor (beta chain) sequence. Its antigen is currently unknown. The data stem from a study of beta chain features in type 1 diabetes. Investigators reverse transcribed all isolated RNA, so they sequenced expressed TCRB transcripts. TCRdb's table, derived via immunoSEQ multiplex PCR, lists solely in-frame clones and lacks some. The top ten hold approximately 0.045% of the sample, which has 450,000 or so clones, about an eighth seen once. Study outcomes and limitations: Fewer junction insertions and more nucleotide deletions appeared in type 1 diabetes patients.

CDR1 SEHNR and CDR2 FQNEAQ come from the germline V gene (reference sequence). J was trimmed by 5 bases and V by 5 bases; bases with no gene match: 4. The CDR3 spans 14 residues. The TCR sequence derives from a woman younger than 30 in good health. V is TRBV7-9 and J is TRBJ1-5; 9 nucleotides agree with TRBD1. Sequenced sample: naive CD4+ T cells from blood. CDR3 in amino acids: CASSQGQGDQPQHF. CDR3 DNA sequence: TGTGCCAGCAGCCAGGGACAGGGAGATCAGCCCCAGCATTTT.